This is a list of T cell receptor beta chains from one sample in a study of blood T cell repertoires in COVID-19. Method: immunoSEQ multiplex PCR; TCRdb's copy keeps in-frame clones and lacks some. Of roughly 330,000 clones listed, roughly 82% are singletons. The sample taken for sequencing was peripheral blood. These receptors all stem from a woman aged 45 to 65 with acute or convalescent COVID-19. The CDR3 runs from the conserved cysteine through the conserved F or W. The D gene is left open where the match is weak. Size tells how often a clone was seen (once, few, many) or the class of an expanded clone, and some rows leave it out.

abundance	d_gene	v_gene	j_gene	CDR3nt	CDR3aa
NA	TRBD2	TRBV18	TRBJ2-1	TGTGCCAGCTCACCATCGGCGGGAGGGGACAATGAGCAGTTCTTC	CASSPSAGGDNEQFF
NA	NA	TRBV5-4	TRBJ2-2	TGTGCCAGCAGCTTGGTCTCCGTGCGAGGCACCGGGGAGCTGTTTTTT	CASSLVSVRGTGELFF
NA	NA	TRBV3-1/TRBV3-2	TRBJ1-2	TGTGCCAGCAGCCAAGAAAGCGGCTACACCTTC	CASSQESGYTF
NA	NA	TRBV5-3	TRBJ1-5	TGTGCCAGAAGCTTGGTCCATAACGAATACCGGGATAGCTGCCAGCCCCAGCATTTT	CARSLVHNEYRDSCQPQHF
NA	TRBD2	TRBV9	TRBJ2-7	TGTGCCAGCAGCGTAGCTAGTAGCGGGAGCTACGAGCAGTACTTC	CASSVASSGSYEQYF
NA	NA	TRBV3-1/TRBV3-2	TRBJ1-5	TGTGCCAGTTCGACAGGCTATCAGCCCCAGCATTTT	CASSTGYQPQHF
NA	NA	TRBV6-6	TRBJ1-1	TGTGCCAGCAGTCTCTTACTATGGGGGGGCAGGACTGAAGCTTTCTTT	CASSLLLWGGRTEAFF
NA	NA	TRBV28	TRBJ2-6	TGTGCCACGCAGACGGGAACTGGGGCCAACGTCCTGACTTTC	CATQTGTGANVLTF
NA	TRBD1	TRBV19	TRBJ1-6	TGTGCCAGTTCCCCGGGACAGGGGTTTGCTTCACCCCTCCACTTT	CASSPGQGFASPLHF
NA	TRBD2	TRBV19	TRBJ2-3	TGTGCCAGTAGTAGTATCGGCGGGAGTTCAGATACGCAGTATTTT	CASSSIGGSSDTQYF
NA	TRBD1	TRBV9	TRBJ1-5	TGTGCCAGCAGCGGAAGCAGACAGGGGTCAAATCAGCCCCAGCATTTT	CASSGSRQGSNQPQHF
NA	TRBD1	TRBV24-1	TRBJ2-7	TGTGCCACCAGTGATTCGGAACAGGGGCGTCACTACGAGCAGTACTTC	CATSDSEQGRHYEQYF
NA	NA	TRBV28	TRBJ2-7	TGTGCCAGCAGTCTTGGAGTAGCGGCGCCCTACGAGCAGTACTTC	CASSLGVAAPYEQYF
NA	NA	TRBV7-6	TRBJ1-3	TGTGCCAGCAGCCTAGGAGGGGGGGTGCCGTCTGGAAACACCATATATTTT	CASSLGGGVPSGNTIYF
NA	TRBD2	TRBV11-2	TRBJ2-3	TGTGCCAGCAGCCTGCAGGCTAGCGGATACACAGATACGCAGTATTTT	CASSLQASGYTDTQYF
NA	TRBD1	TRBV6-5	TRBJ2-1	TGTGCCAGCAGTACCCGGGACAGGGTTGGGAGTGAGCAGTTCTTC	CASSTRDRVGSEQFF
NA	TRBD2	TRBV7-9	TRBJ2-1	TGTGCCAGCAGCCCCCAAGGACTAGAGTACAATGAGCAGTTCTTC	CASSPQGLEYNEQFF
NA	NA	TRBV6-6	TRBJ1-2	TGTGCCAGCAGTTACCAACAGGGAAGCTATGGCTACACCTTC	CASSYQQGSYGYTF
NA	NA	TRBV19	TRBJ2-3	TGTGCCAGTAGTATGGGCCGGGGACACACAGATACGCAGTATTTT	CASSMGRGHTDTQYF
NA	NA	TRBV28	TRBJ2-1	TGTGCCAGCAGCCTACCGGGGTACAATGAGCAGTTCTTC	CASSLPGYNEQFF
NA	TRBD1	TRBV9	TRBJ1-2	TGTGCCAGCAGCGCCCTGACAGGGGGCTATGGCTACACCTTC	CASSALTGGYGYTF
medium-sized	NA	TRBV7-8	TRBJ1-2	TGTGCCAGCAGCTTAGGGGTGGGCGACAGGCACTCTTACTATGGCTACACCTTC	CASSLGVGDRHSYYGYTF
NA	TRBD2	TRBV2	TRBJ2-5	TGTGCCAGCATTCGACTAGCGCTCCAAGAGACCCAGTACTTC	CASIRLALQETQYF
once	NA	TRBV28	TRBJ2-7	TGTGCCAGCAGTTTATTAGGTGTCAGGAACTACGAGCAGTACTTC	CASSLLGVRNYEQYF
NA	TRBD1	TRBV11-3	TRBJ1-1	TGTGCCAGCAGCCTGACAGGGGTGAACACTGAAGCTTTCTTT	CASSLTGVNTEAFF
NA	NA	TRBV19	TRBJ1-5	TGTGCCAGTAGTATAAGGAGGGGCGGGGGATCCGCTCAGCCCCAGCATTTT	CASSIRRGGGSAQPQHF
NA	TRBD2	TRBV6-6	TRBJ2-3	TGTGCCAGCATTCTCAGGACTAGCGGGACTACAGATACGCAGTATTTT	CASILRTSGTTDTQYF
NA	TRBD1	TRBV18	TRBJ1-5	TGTGCCAGCTCATCCTACTCCCGGGACAGATCCAATCAGCCCCAGCATTTT	CASSSYSRDRSNQPQHF
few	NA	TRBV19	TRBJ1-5	TGTGCCAGTAGGGTCCTAAATAGCAATCAGCCCCAGCATTTT	CASRVLNSNQPQHF
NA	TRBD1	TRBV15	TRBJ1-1	TGTGCCACCAGCAGAATAGGACAGGCGAACACTGAAGCTTTCTTT	CATSRIGQANTEAFF
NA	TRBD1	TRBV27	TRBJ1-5	TGTGCCAGCAGTTTATTAGGGGGACAGGTGGGAGATCAGCCCCAGCATTTT	CASSLLGGQVGDQPQHF
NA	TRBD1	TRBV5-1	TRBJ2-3	TGCGCCAGCAGCTTGAGGGGACAGATGACAGATACGCAGTATTTT	CASSLRGQMTDTQYF
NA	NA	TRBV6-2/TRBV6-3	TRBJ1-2	TGTGCCAGCAGCCAAACCCATGGACTTCGGAGCAGCACCTTC	CASSQTHGLRSSTF
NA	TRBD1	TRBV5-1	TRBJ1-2	TGCGCCAGCAGCGTACAGGGGCAGGATGGCTACACCTTC	CASSVQGQDGYTF
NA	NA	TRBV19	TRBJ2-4	TGTGCCAGTAGTATGTTCCTCGACAGATTAGCCAAAAACATTCAGTACTTC	CASSMFLDRLAKNIQYF
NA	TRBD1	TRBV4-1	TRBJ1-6	TGCGCCAGCAGCCAACCCCGACAGGGCTATAATTCACCCCTCCACTTT	CASSQPRQGYNSPLHF
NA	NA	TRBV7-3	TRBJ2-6	TGTGCCAGCAGCTTAGGTTCGGGGGCTGGGGCCAACGTCCTGACTTTC	CASSLGSGAGANVLTF
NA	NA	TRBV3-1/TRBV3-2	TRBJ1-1	TGTGCCAGCAGCCAAGACAGGGAAGCTTTCTTT	CASSQDREAFF
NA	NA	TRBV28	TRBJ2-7	TGTGCCAGCAGTTGGGGACAGGGTGGAGGACTAGCGGCAAAGCATTCCTACGAGCAGTACTTC	CASSWGQGGGLAAKHSYEQYF
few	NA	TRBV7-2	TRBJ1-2	TGTGCCAGCAGCTTAGGAGGAAACTATGGCTACACCTTC	CASSLGGNYGYTF
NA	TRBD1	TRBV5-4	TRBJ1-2	TGTGCCAGCAGTAGACGGACAGGGATTAACTATGGCTACACCTTC	CASSRRTGINYGYTF
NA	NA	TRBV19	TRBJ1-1	TGTGCCAGTGGGACGGGGAGGGTCGTGTTCACTGAAGCTTTCTTT	CASGTGRVVFTEAFF
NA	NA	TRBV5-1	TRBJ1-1	TGCGCCAGCAGCATACAGACAGATTTGAACACTGAAGCTTTCTTT	CASSIQTDLNTEAFF
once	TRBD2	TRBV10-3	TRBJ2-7	TGTGCCATCAGTGTCATAGCGGGAGAGAACGAGCAGTACTTC	CAISVIAGENEQYF
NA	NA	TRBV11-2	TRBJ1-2	TGTGCCAGCAGTTCAAATAGCATTCTCGGGTACACCTTC	CASSSNSILGYTF
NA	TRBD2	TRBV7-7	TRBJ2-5	TGTGCCAGCAGCCCCCAGTTAGCGGGAGCCGGAGAGACCCAGTACTTC	CASSPQLAGAGETQYF